This T cell receptor (beta chain) was sequenced for a study of T cell responses to AZD1222 COVID-19 vaccine. The ends were cut back, 4 bases at V and 2 bases at J, with 9 bases in the middle. The CDR3 has 13 amino acids. Germline V gene sequence: CDR1 SGHRS, CDR2 YFSETQ. Details on this clone: Its antigen remains unidentified.

Findings and caveats of the study: The study found vaccine-associated CD4 TCRs spanning spike, dominant at 160-218 and 743-854. Seropositivity was recorded at baseline in only six AZD1222 recipients. Once two AZD1222 doses were given, Spike-specific TCR breadth and depth went up. Donors were chiefly white British, with a greater number of females, and clonal diversity was perhaps underestimated.

Assay: immunoSEQ multiplex PCR; the TCRdb copy retains only in-frame clones and omits some. The sample includes 95,000 or so clones, roughly 86% of them seen just once. This clonotype was sampled from an adult in good health. This chain joins TRBV5-1 and TRBJ1-2; D is unclear. The sample was peripheral blood, taken on day 0 of MenACWY control vaccination. The CDR3: CASSLGQNYGYTF. The CDR3 DNA is TGCGCCAGCAGCCTAGGGCAGAACTATGGCTACACCTTC.